This T cell receptor (beta chain) comes out of a study of OX40 agonist ivuxolimab in advanced cancers. Points from the study as a whole: In the expanded peripheral T cells, antigen specificity was never determined.

CDR1 SGHNT and CDR2 YYREEE come from the germline V gene (reference sequence). The CDR3 is 15 residues long. Trimming took 1 base from V and 5 from J; bases not matched to a gene: 4. About this clone itself: Its antigen is unidentified.

TCRdb keeps only in-frame clones here, not all; method: immunoSEQ multiplex PCR. This table holds about 60,000 clones, about nine tenths found once. The specimen comprised CD4+ or CD8+ T cells sorted from blood, sampled in a trial of the OX40 agonist ivuxolimab. This receptor was identified in an adult with an advanced solid tumor such as melanoma, head and neck, liver or kidney cancer. This chain uses TRBV5-4 with TRBJ2-2, with 8 nucleotides matching TRBD2. CDR3 amino acids: CASSLRAGGTGELFF. The CDR3 DNA reads as TGTGCCAGCAGCTTGCGGGCGGGAGGAACCGGGGAGCTGTTTTTT.